The clone carrying this TCR beta chain was seen just once. The data are from a study of T cell changes during pregnancy in multiple sclerosis. The CDR3 extends over 14 amino acids. Between the trimmed V and J ends, which lost 2 bases and 6 bases, there was a span of 13 bases. CDR1 is SGDLS, CDR2 YYNGEE, per germline. TCRdb's table, derived via immunoSEQ multiplex PCR, lists solely in-frame clones and lacks some. The data hold about 69,000 clones, with approximately 92% observed a single time. The chain has TRBV9 and TRBJ2-3; D is uncertain. Here the sequenced sample was peripheral blood, taken in the third trimester of pregnancy. This TCR derives from a female donor in good health, enrolled as a control in a pregnancy study. CDR3 coding DNA: TGTGCCAGCAGCGTTCGACTCAATTGGGATACGCAGTATTTT. Residues: CASSVRLNWDTQYF. Looking up the rest from reference TRBV9 and TRBJ2-3 gives the full variable domain: DSGVTQTPKHLITATGQRVTLRCSPRSGDLSVYWYQQSLDQGLQFLIQYYNGEERAKGNILERFSAQQFPDLHSELNLSSLELGDSALYFCASSVRLNWDTQYFGPGTRLTVL.